This TCR beta chain stems from a study of CD8 T cells in Susac syndrome. Sequencing targeted TCR beta in T cells from blood (CD8+ and CD4+). TEMRA cells were FACS-enriched, while CD8+ and CD4+ T cells were negatively isolated. About 0.45 to 1 ug RNA was reverse transcribed with random hexamers. Across 54 Vbeta and 13 Jbeta, TCR beta CDR3 was amplified with immunoSEQ multiplex PCR. TCRdb used MiXCR to reprocess the immunoSEQ multiplex PCR reads, holding one entry per CDR3 protein. Here the sample spans 90,000 to 150,000 distinct CDR3 sequences, about 92% being singletons. From germline, CDR1 is MNHEY and CDR2 SMNVEV (reference sequence). Trimming pared 5 bases from V and 3 bases from J, leaving 17 bases between. The CDR3 runs to 16 residues.

The material sequenced was CD4+ T cells from PBMCs. The V gene is TRBV27, the J gene TRBJ2-4; tentative D call: TRBD1 (6 bases). This receptor was taken from a human donor with multiple sclerosis. The CDR3 nucleotides read TGTGCCAGCAGTCCGTCCTACAGGGTCGGCAAAAACATTCAGTACTTC. It yields the protein CASSPSYRVGKNIQYF.